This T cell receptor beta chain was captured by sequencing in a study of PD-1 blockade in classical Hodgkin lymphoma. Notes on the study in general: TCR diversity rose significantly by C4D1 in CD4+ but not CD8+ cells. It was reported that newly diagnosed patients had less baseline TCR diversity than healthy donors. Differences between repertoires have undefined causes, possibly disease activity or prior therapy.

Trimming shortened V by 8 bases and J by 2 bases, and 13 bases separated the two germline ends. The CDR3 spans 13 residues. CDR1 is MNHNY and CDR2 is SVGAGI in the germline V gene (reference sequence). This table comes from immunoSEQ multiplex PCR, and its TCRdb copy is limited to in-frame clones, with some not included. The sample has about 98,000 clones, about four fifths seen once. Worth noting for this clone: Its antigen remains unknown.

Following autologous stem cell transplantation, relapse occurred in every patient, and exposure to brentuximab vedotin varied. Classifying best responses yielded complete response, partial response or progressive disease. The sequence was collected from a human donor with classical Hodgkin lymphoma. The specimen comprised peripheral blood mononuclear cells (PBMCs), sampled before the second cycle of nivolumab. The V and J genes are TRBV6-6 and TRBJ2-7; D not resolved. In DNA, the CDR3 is TGTGCCAGCTCCCAAGTTTTTACCTACGAGCAGTACTTC. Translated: CASSQVFTYEQYF.